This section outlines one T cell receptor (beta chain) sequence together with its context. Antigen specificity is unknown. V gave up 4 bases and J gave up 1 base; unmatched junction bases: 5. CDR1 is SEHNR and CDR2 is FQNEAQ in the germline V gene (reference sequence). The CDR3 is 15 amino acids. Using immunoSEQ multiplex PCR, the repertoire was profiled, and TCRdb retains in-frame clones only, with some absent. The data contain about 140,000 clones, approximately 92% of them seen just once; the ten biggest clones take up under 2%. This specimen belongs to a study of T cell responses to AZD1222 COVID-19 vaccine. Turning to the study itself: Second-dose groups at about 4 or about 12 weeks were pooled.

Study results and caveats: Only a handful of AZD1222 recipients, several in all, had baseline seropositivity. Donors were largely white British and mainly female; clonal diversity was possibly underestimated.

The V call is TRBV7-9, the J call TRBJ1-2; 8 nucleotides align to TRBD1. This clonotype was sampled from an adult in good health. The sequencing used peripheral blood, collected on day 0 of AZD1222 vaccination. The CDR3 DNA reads TGTGCCAGCAGCTCTCGGGACAGGATTAACTATGGCTACACCTTC. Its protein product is CASSSRDRINYGYTF. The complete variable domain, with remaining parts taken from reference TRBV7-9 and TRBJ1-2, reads DTGVSQNPRHKITKRGQNVTFRCDPISEHNRLYWYRQTLGQGPEFLTYFQNEAQLEKSRLLSDRFSAERPKGSFSTLEIQRTEQGDSAMYLCASSSRDRINYGYTFGSGTRLTVV.